Sequencing of this TCR beta chain was carried out in a study of blood T cell repertoires in COVID-19. The overall study: Collection of acute and convalescent COVID-19 samples took place in the United States, Italy and Spain. PBMCs, B-cell-depleted T cells, or T cells provided the cDNA or gDNA that made up the material.

Source study methods: Amplification from reference gene primers served as the basis for estimated nucleated cell counts. The table came from immunoSEQ multiplex PCR; TCRdb's copy has only in-frame clones and leaves some out. D and trimming come from the DNA, and the V and J calls and clone size come from that table. The sample has 40,000 or so clones; approximately 93% are singletons. This CDR3 comprises 13 residues. The germline V and J ends were trimmed by 4 bases and 5 bases, with 11 bases remaining between them. Germline CDR1 LNHDA, CDR2 SQIVND (reference sequence). Input material: peripheral blood. This clonotype was sampled from a man over 45 with active COVID-19. The chain recombines TRBV19 with TRBJ1-2, with a tentative D call TRBD1 (5 bases). The CDR3 nucleotides read TGTGCCAGTAGTAAAGGGGTACGGTATGGCTACACCTTC. Encoded protein: CASSKGVRYGYTF.